The clone carrying this TCR beta chain was recorded only once. The antigen is undetermined. V shed 5 bases and J 1 base; nucleotides not matched to a gene: 6. CDR1 and CDR2 (germline): SGHTA, FQGTGA. The CDR3 is 15 amino acids. These data belong to a study of T cell responses to AZD1222 COVID-19 vaccine. Some clones are missing from TCRdb's copy, which holds only in-frame ones; the method was immunoSEQ multiplex PCR. Among 100,000 to 120,000 clones listed, 70% to 90% were seen once. Whole-study findings and limits: Baseline testing showed seropositivity in only 6 or 7 AZD1222 recipients. Mostly white British, mostly female donors; authors suggested clonal diversity may be underestimated. Researchers report vaccine-associated CD4 TCRs spanning spike, with dominance at 160-218 and 743-854. Close to half of all spike-specific TCRs reportedly target regions of the variants that are unmutated.

Sequences were derived from peripheral blood, sampled on day 0 of AZD1222 vaccination. The chain links TRBV7-3 to TRBJ1-1; TRBD1 matches at 8 bases. This TCR came from an adult in good health. CDR3 nucleotide sequence: TGTGCCAGCAGCCAGGGTGGACAGGGGAACACTGAAGCTTTCTTT. Translation gives CASSQGGQGNTEAFF.